The 9 T cell receptor beta chains in this list originate from one sample, sequenced in a study of sequential checkpoint blockade in melanoma. Assay used: immunoSEQ multiplex PCR; TCRdb lists only in-frame clones, some missing. The table lists 15,000 to 20,000 clones, roughly 73% of them singletons. Treatment: randomized to nivolumab then ipilimumab (arm A) or the reverse (arm B). The material was tumor tissue (inferred from file names), obtained from a patient given nivolumab and ipilimumab in sequence. The origin of the receptors is a human donor with melanoma.

This chain uses TRBV19 with TRBJ1-5, with 7 bases that match TRBD1. Trimming at V came to 5 bases and at J to 8 bases, leaving 12 bases not matched to a gene. Germline CDR1 and CDR2: LNHDA and SQIVND (reference sequence). This CDR3 has 15 residues. CDR3 nucleotide sequence: TGTGCCAGTAGTGTGGCAACAGGGGACTATAAGCCCCAGCATTTT. It translates to CASSVATGDYKPQHF.

The V call is TRBV11-3, the J call TRBJ1-2, with D perhaps matching TRBD1 (5 bases). This CDR3 has 14 residues. Germline loops: CDR1 SGHNT, CDR2 YENEEA. The V end lost 7 bases, the J end lost 7 bases, and 19 bases lay between the germline ends. The CDR3 DNA reads as TGTGCCAGCACTAAACAGGCGAGCCTTTTTGGCTACACCTTC. Its translation is CASTKQASLFGYTF.

The chain combines TRBV19 with TRBJ2-1; no firm D call. The germline V gene encodes CDR1 LNHDA and CDR2 SQIVND (reference sequence). The length of the CDR3 is 16 residues. The germline V and J ends were trimmed by 2 bases and 8 bases, with 19 bases remaining between them. CDR3 protein: CASSINPQRTFDEQFF. CDR3 nucleotide sequence: TGTGCCAGTAGTATAAACCCCCAACGAACTTTCGATGAGCAGTTCTTC.

V gene TRBV6-8 combines with J gene TRBJ2-3, with a weak D call TRBD2 (5 bases). CDR1 is MNHGY, CDR2 SAAAGT, per germline. The V end lost 5 bases, the J end lost 3 bases, and 12 bases lay between the germline ends. CDR3 length: 14 residues. CDR3 loop: CASSKTGITDTQYF. CDR3 sequence (DNA): TGTGCCAGCAGTAAAACGGGAATAACAGATACGCAGTATTTT.

The V call is TRBV30, the J call TRBJ2-3; 9 positions agree with TRBD2. The CDR3 is 15 amino acids. The J segment lost 6 bases and the V segment lost 0 bases, leaving 7 bases of the junction unmatched. Germline V gene lookup returns CDR1 GTSNPN and CDR2 SVGIG (reference sequence). CDR3 residues: CAWSVLAGARDTQYF. CDR3 nucleotide sequence: TGTGCCTGGAGTGTACTAGCGGGCGCACGGGATACGCAGTATTTT. The complete variable domain, with remaining parts taken from reference TRBV30 and TRBJ2-3, reads SQTIHQWPATLVQPVGSPLSLECTVEGTSNPNLYWYRQAAGRGLQLLFYSVGIGQISSEVPQNLSASRPQDRQFILSSKKLLLSDSGFYLCAWSVLAGARDTQYFGPGTRLTVL.

The sample holds one count of this clone. CDR3 sequence: CASSLGRDLGQGVLGGYTF. The CDR3 region has the DNA TGTGCCAGCAGCTTAGGTCGTGATCTGGGACAGGGTGTATTAGGTGGCTACACCTTC. This chain uses TRBV11-3 with TRBJ1-2; 9 bases line up with TRBD1. The CDR3 length is 19 residues. Germline V gene data show CDR1 as SGHNT and CDR2 as YENEEA. The V and J ends lost 1 base and 7 bases, in that order; junction bases with no gene match: 19.

The CDR3 DNA follows: TGTGCCAGCACCCCCCTAACCACCGGGACTAGAAACGAGCAGTACTTC. Protein sequence: CASTPLTTGTRNEQYF. The gene calls are TRBV18 and TRBJ2-7; 8 bases are a match to TRBD2. Germline V CDR1 and CDR2: KGHSH, LQKENI. The V and J ends lost 8 bases and 5 bases, in that order; junction bases with no gene match: 17. This CDR3 is 16 amino acids long.

This rearrangement joins TRBV19 to TRBJ1-5, with D possibly matching TRBD1 (5 bases). Germline CDR1 and CDR2: LNHDA and SQIVND (reference sequence). The CDR3 loop spans 13 amino acids. Trimming cost V 11 bases and J 9 bases, with 20 bases left between them. The CDR3 bases are TGTGCCGTTGGGGCCAACCTAGTACCGCCCCAGCATTTT. It translates to CAVGANLVPPQHF.

The rearrangement links TRBV19 to TRBJ2-3, with D unclear. Germline V lookup: CDR1 LNHDA, CDR2 SQIVND (reference sequence). CDR3 length: 14 amino acids. With 5 bases removed from V and 11 bases from J, the gap between germline ends came to 20 bases. Here the CDR3 reads CASSFRGVAGGQYF. In DNA, the CDR3 is TGTGCCAGTAGTTTCCGCGGTGTGGCCGGTGGGCAGTATTTT.